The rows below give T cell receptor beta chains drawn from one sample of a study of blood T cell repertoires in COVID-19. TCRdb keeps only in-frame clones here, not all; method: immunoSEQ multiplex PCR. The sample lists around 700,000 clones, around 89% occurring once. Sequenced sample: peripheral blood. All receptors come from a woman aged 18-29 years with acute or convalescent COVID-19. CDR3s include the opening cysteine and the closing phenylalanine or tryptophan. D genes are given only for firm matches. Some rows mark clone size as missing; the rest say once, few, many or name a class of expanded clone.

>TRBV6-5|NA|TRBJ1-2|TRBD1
TGTGCCAGCAGGACAGGGGGCCGGTATGGCTACACCTTC
CASRTGGRYGYTF
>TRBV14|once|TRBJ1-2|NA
TGTGCCAGCAGCCCCAGCGGCTCCAGAGATGGCTACACCTTC
CASSPSGSRDGYTF
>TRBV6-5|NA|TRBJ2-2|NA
TGTGCCAGCAGTTACTCAACTAGCAATCACGGGGAGCTGTTTTTT
CASSYSTSNHGELFF
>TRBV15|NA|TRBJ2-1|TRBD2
TGTGCCACCCCCCTGTTAGCGGGGGGAGACAATGAGCAGTTCTTC
CATPLLAGGDNEQFF
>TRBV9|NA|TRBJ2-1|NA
TGTGCCAGCAGCGTAGACGGGTCTGGCTACAATGAGCAGTTCTTC
CASSVDGSGYNEQFF
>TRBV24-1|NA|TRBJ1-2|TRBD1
TGTGCCACCAGTGAGTCGGGACAGGGCAGAGGCTACACCTTC
CATSESGQGRGYTF
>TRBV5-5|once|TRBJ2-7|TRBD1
TGTGCCAGCAGCGATGGGACAGGGGGCAAGTTCGAGCAGTACTTC
CASSDGTGGKFEQYF
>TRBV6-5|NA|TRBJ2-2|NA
TGTGCCAGCAAACCGACCAGGGTCCCCGGGGAGCTGTTTTTT
CASKPTRVPGELFF
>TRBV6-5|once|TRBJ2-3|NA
TGTGCCAGCACCCTCCAGGGAGGGGGGGGAGATACGCAGTATTTT
CASTLQGGGGDTQYF
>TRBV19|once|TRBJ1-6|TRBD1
TGTGCCAGTAGTGCTGGGACAGGGGATCTCTCACCCCTCCACTTT
CASSAGTGDLSPLHF
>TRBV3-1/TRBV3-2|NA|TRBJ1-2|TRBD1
TGTGCCAGCAGCCAAGACCAGGGGGTCGACTCCTATGGCTACACCTTC
CASSQDQGVDSYGYTF
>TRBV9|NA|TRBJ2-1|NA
TGTGCCAGCAGCGTAGGAGGAGATGAGCAGTTCTTC
CASSVGGDEQFF
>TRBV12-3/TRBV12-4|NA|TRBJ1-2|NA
TGTGCCAGCAGTTCGGGAAAAAACTATGGCTACACCTTC
CASSSGKNYGYTF
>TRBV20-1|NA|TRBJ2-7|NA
TGCAGTGCTGGAGCTGACGAGCAGTACTTC
CSAGADEQYF
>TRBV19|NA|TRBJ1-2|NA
TGTGCCAGTAGTTTTAATGGACTATATGGCTACACCTTC
CASSFNGLYGYTF
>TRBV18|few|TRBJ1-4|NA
TGTGCCAGCTCCGGGACGGGGGGTGAAAAACTGTTTTTT
CASSGTGGEKLFF
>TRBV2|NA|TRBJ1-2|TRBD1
TGTGCCAGCAGTGAAGTGGGACAGGGGCAGGGCTACACCTTC
CASSEVGQGQGYTF
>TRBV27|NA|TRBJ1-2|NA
TGTGCCAGCAGTTCGGTACAGGGAAACTATGGCTACACCTTC
CASSSVQGNYGYTF
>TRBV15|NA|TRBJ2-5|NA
TGTGCCACCAAGGAGGACGCCGAGACCCAGTACTTC
CATKEDAETQYF
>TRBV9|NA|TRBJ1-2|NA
TGTGCCAGCAGCGTAGAGGCAGGGCTAAACTATGGCTACACCTTC
CASSVEAGLNYGYTF
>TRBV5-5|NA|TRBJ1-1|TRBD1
TGTGCCAGCAGCTTGCCGGGTAGGACAGGGAACACTGAAGCTTTCTTT
CASSLPGRTGNTEAFF
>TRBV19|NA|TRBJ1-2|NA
TGTGCCACCCAAGCACAGAATAACTATGGCTACACCTTC
CATQAQNNYGYTF
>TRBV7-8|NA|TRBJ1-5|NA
TGTGCCAGCAGCCTATTCCGGGACACCGATCAGCCCCAGCATTTT
CASSLFRDTDQPQHF
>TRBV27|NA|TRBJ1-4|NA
TGTGCCAGCAGTTTATCGGTACAGTTGACTGAAAAACTGTTTTTT
CASSLSVQLTEKLFF
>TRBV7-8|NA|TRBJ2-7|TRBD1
TGTGCCAGCAGCTCCACAGGGGTTGGGGAGCAGTACTTC
CASSSTGVGEQYF
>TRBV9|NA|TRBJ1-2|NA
TGTGCCAGCAGCACCCCCCCCGGTGACATAAACTATGGCTACACCTTC
CASSTPPGDINYGYTF
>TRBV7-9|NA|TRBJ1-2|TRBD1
TGTGCCAGCAGCTCTCAGGGGGGCCCTAACTATGGCTACACCTTC
CASSSQGGPNYGYTF
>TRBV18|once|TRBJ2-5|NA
TGTGCCAGCACTGACAGGTCTCCGGGGGAGACCCAGTACTTC
CASTDRSPGETQYF
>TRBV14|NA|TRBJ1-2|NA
TGTGCCAGCAGCCAACGGGACAGCTACACCTTC
CASSQRDSYTF
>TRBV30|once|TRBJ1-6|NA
TGTGCCTGGGGCGGCGGCCGAGGCTATAATTCACCCCTCCACTTT
CAWGGGRGYNSPLHF
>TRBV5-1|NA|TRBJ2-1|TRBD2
TGCGCCAGCAGCGTCCCACTAGCGGGCCTTGGGGATGAGCAGTTCTTC
CASSVPLAGLGDEQFF
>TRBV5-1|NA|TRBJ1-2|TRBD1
TGCGCCAGCACCCGTTCCCGCTTCTCCGGGACAGGGGGCGTATGGGACTATGGCTACACCTTC
CASTRSRFSGTGGVWDYGYTF
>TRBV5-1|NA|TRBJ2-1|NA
TGCGCCAGCAGCTTGGGCGGACAGCTCAATGAGCAGTTCTTC
CASSLGGQLNEQFF
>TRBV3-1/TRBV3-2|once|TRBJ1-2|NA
TGTGCCAGCAGCCAAGATCTGGGCATTAACGATGGCTACACCTTC
CASSQDLGINDGYTF
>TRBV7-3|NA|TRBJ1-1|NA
TGTGCCAGTAGCTTCGGGGGGAACACTGAAGCTTTCTTT
CASSFGGNTEAFF
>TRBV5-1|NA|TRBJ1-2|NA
TGCGCCAGCAGCTTTTGGCCAGGGGAAAGTGTCCTGGACGGCTACACCTTC
CASSFWPGESVLDGYTF
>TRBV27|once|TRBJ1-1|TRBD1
TGTGCCAGCAGTTTCGCACCACAGGGGCCTGAAGCTTTCTTT
CASSFAPQGPEAFF
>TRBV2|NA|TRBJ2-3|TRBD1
TGTGCCAGCAGTGAGGGACAGGTCCCATCCCAAGGGGAGTGTTTT
CASSEGQVPSQGECF
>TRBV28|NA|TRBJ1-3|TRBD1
TGTGCCAGCAGTGGCAGACAGGGGGCGGCTGGAAACACCATATATTTT
CASSGRQGAAGNTIYF
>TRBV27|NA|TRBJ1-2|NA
TGTGCCAGCAGTCCACGAGGTACAGGGCCCGCCTATGGCTACACCTTC
CASSPRGTGPAYGYTF
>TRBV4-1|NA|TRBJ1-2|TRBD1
TGCGCCAGCAGTCGGGACAGTAACTATGGCTACACCTTC
CASSRDSNYGYTF
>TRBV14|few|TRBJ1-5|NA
TGTGCCAGCAGCCACCACCGGGTGGTTCAGCCCCAGCATTTT
CASSHHRVVQPQHF
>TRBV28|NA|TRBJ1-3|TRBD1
TGTGCCAGCAGAAGGGACAGTGGAAACACCATATATTTT
CASRRDSGNTIYF
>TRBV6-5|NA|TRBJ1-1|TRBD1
TGTGCCAGCAGCCGACAGGGGGCTTCCACTGAAGCTTTCTTT
CASSRQGASTEAFF
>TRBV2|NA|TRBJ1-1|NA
TGTGCCAGCTCGGATGGGGCTCACATGAACACTGAAGCTTTCTTT
CASSDGAHMNTEAFF
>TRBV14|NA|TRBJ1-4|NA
TGTGCCAGCAGCCGCGAGGGAAAACTGTTTTTT
CASSREGKLFF
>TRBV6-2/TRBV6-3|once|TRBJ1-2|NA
TGTGCCAGCAGTCCCCTACCAGGGGAGTGGGTAAAGCGGTATGGCTACACCTTC
CASSPLPGEWVKRYGYTF
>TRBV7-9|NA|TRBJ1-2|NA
TGTGCCAGCAGCCTCGGGGACTATGGCTACACCTTC
CASSLGDYGYTF
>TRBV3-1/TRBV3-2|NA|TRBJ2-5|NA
TGTGCCAGCAGCCAAGTAGGGGTCCTCCAAGAGACCCAGTACTTC
CASSQVGVLQETQYF
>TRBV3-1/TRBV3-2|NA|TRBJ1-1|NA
TGTGCCAGCAGCCAGAAGCTTGGGGCGCTTAAAACTGAAGCTTTCTTT
CASSQKLGALKTEAFF
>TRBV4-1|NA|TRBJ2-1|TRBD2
TGCGCCAGCAGCCAAGTTTCGGGGACTAGCTCCTACAATGAGCAGTTCTTC
CASSQVSGTSSYNEQFF
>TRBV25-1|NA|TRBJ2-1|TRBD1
TGTGCCAGCAGTCAAAGAAAGCGGGACAGGGGCGATGAGCAGTTCTTC
CASSQRKRDRGDEQFF
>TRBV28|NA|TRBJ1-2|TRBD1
TGTGCCAGCAGTCCCCTCCATCCAGGGGGGTTTAACTATGGCTACACCTTC
CASSPLHPGGFNYGYTF
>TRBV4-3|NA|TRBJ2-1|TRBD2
TGCGCCAGCAGCCCCGGACTAGTATCGGGCAATGAGCAGTTCTTC
CASSPGLVSGNEQFF
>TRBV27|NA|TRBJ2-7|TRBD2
TGTGCCAGCAGTCCTGGGGGGGAATTCTACGAGCAGTACTTC
CASSPGGEFYEQYF
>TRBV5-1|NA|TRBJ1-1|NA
TGCGCCAGCAGCTTGGTTGTGGGGGCTTCAGCTGAAGCTTTCTTT
CASSLVVGASAEAFF